The 20 T cell receptor beta chains reported below all come from one sample, sequenced in a study of cytomegalovirus exposure and HLA in healthy donors. Some clones are missing from TCRdb's copy, which holds only in-frame ones; the method was immunoSEQ multiplex PCR. This sample has some 73,000 clones, with about 90% found just once. The sequencing input was PBMCs. These receptors were taken from a woman younger than 30 in good health and CMV-seropositive.

The chain combines TRBV13 with TRBJ1-3; TRBD1 agrees at 10 bases. In germline, CDR1 is PRHDT, CDR2 FYEKMQ (reference sequence). Trimming at V came to 3 bases and at J to 4 bases, leaving 9 bases not matched to a gene. This CDR3 spans 17 amino acids. In DNA, the CDR3 is TGTGCCAGCAGCTTGACAGGGGGCGATCTGATCGGAAACACCATATATTTT. This gives the protein CASSLTGGDLIGNTIYF.

V gene TRBV19 combines with J gene TRBJ2-4; D is unresolved. The germline gives CDR1 LNHDA, CDR2 SQIVND (reference sequence). With 5 bases removed from V and 10 bases from J, the gap between germline ends came to 12 bases. This CDR3 has 12 amino acids. DNA for the CDR3: TGTGCCAGTAGTCCCCGATCGGGTATTCAGTACTTC. Amino acids: CASSPRSGIQYF.

The CDR3 DNA is TGTGCCAGCAGTGAAGCGAGGCCTACGGTGAACTATGGCTACACCTTC. Its translation: CASSEARPTVNYGYTF. The J gene is TRBJ1-2, the V gene TRBV6-1; no clear D. The CDR3 is 16 amino acids. V was shortened by 0 bases and J by 2 bases, with 13 bases between the two germline ends. CDR1 and CDR2 (germline): MNHNS, SASEGT.

The rearrangement joins TRBV4-2 to TRBJ2-1, with 9 bases lining up with TRBD2. CDR3 length equals 16 residues. Germline loops: CDR1 LGHNA, CDR2 YNFKEQ. V dropped 0 bases and J dropped 7; count of bases not matched to a gene: 7. The CDR3, as DNA: TGTGCCAGCAGCCAAGATGGAGCGGGGGGAAGAAATGAGCAGTTCTTC. This translates into CASSQDGAGGRNEQFF.

This chain links TRBV7-2 with TRBJ2-1, with TRBD2 identical over 10 bases. Germline V lookup: CDR1 SGHTA, CDR2 FQGNSA. V lost 11 bases to trimming and J lost 8 bases; unmatched junction nucleotides: 12. CDR3 length equals 14 residues. CDR3: CAAGGSGGADEQFF. The CDR3 coding sequence is TGTGCCGCCGGAGGGAGCGGGGGGGCCGATGAGCAGTTCTTC. The whole variable domain, remainder taken from reference TRBV7-2 and TRBJ2-1, is GAGVSQSPSNKVTEKGKDVELRCDPISGHTALYWYRQSLGQGLEFLIYFQGNSAPDKSGLPSDRFSAERTGGSVSTLTIQRTQQEDSAVYLCAAGGSGGADEQFFGPGTRLTVL.

This chain uses TRBV4-2 with TRBJ2-1; 12 positions agree with TRBD2. Germline lookup yields CDR1 LGHNA and CDR2 YNFKEQ. V dropped 1 base and J dropped 5; count of bases not matched to a gene: 3. CDR3 length: 16 amino acids. CDR3 amino acids: CASSQGGLAGHNEQFF. CDR3 coding DNA: TGTGCCAGCAGCCAAGGAGGACTAGCGGGACACAATGAGCAGTTCTTC.

This clone has more than one count but fewer than ten. This chain joins TRBV7-9 and TRBJ2-7, with D perhaps TRBD1 (5 bases). The V gene's germline CDR1 is SEHNR and CDR2 FQNEAQ (reference sequence). The CDR3 is 15 amino acids. Trimming took off 5 bases at V and 1 base at J, with 15 bases between the two ends. CDR3 residues: CASSQSLGRSYEQYF. The DNA for the CDR3 is TGTGCCAGCAGCCAATCCTTGGGGCGATCCTACGAGCAGTACTTC.

The genes are TRBV11-2 and TRBJ1-2; TRBD1 is a possible D gene (6 bases). The V end was cut by 5 bases, the J end by 4 bases, with 20 bases between. The CDR3 extends over 16 amino acids. Germline CDR1 is SGHAT and CDR2 is FQNNGV. The CDR3 loop is CASSPEARGPSYGYTF. The CDR3 DNA follows: TGTGCCAGCAGCCCCGAAGCCAGGGGACCATCCTATGGCTACACCTTC.

The rearrangement uses TRBV27 and TRBJ1-5; D remains unclear. The CDR3 runs 12 residues. Germline V gene lookup returns CDR1 MNHEY and CDR2 SMNVEV (reference sequence). V lost 6 bases, J lost 3 bases, and 6 bases lay in between. As DNA, the CDR3 is TGTGCCAGCAGCCCCCACAATCAGCCCCAGCATTTT. This sequence encodes CASSPHNQPQHF.

This chain connects TRBV16 to TRBJ1-1, with D tentatively TRBD1 (5 bases). This CDR3 contains 14 residues. Germline V CDR1 and CDR2: KGHSY, FQNENV. V lost 0 bases, J lost 4 bases, and 9 bases lay in between. The DNA of the CDR3 is TGTGCCAGCAGCCAATCACTCGGGGGCACTGAAGCTTTCTTT. This translates into CASSQSLGGTEAFF.

This chain links TRBV29-1 with TRBJ2-5; 8 positions match TRBD1. CDR1 and CDR2 from the germline V gene are SQVTM and ANQGSEA. The CDR3 is 19 residues long. V was clipped by 1 base and J by 2 bases; unmatched bases: 18. The CDR3 region is CSVEGRDRSAKRAQETQYF. The CDR3 nucleotides read TGCAGCGTTGAAGGCCGGGACAGGTCGGCGAAAAGGGCTCAAGAGACCCAGTACTTC.

This rearrangement joins TRBV11-2 to TRBJ2-2; maybe TRBD1 (5 bases). The CDR3 totals 14 residues. CDR1 and CDR2 from the germline V gene are SGHAT and FQNNGV. Trimming left V 4 bases short and J 7 bases short, with 13 bases between. In DNA, the CDR3 is TGTGCCAGCAGCTCCAGGGTAATCAACGGGGAGCTGTTTTTT. Translated: CASSSRVINGELFF.

CDR3 residues: CASAVAGQREDTQYF. The CDR3 coding sequence is TGTGCCAGTGCAGTAGCGGGACAAAGGGAGGATACGCAGTATTTT. This chain uses TRBV25-1 with TRBJ2-3; 8 positions agree with TRBD2. Germline assignment: CDR1 MGHDK and CDR2 SYGVNS. V lost 9 bases to trimming and J lost 6 bases; unmatched junction nucleotides: 14. The CDR3 sequence is 15 residues long.

The chain couples TRBV18 to TRBJ2-3, with TRBD1 matching 9 bases. The CDR3 is 17 amino acids. In germline, CDR1 is KGHSH, CDR2 LQKENI. J lost 1 base, V lost 4 bases, and 9 bases had no gene match. The CDR3 loop is CASSLYPTGGGTDTQYF. The CDR3 region has the DNA TGTGCCAGCTCACTTTATCCGACAGGGGGAGGCACAGATACGCAGTATTTT.

The chain couples TRBV20-1 to TRBJ1-1; TRBD1 aligns across 8 bases. The CDR3 consists of 11 residues. CDR1 DFQATT and CDR2 SNEGSKA come from the germline V gene (reference sequence). Unmatched junction bases numbered 2, after V lost 3 bases and J lost 8 bases. The DNA of the CDR3 is TGCAGTGCTAGCCGGACAGGGGAAGCTTTCTTT. Its protein is CSASRTGEAFF.

The V gene is TRBV10-2, the J gene TRBJ2-2; 12 bases line up with TRBD2. The germline V gene has CDR1 WSHSY and CDR2 SAAADI. The CDR3 is made up of 16 amino acids. V was clipped by 4 bases and J by 5 bases; unmatched bases: 5. CDR3: CASSGSLAGGTGELFF. In DNA, the CDR3 is TGCGCCAGCAGTGGGTCACTAGCGGGGGGAACCGGGGAGCTGTTTTTT.

The chain recombines TRBV30 with TRBJ2-2, with D possibly being TRBD1 (5 bases). Trimming cost V 0 bases and J 8 bases, with 10 bases left between them. CDR3 length: 13 amino acids. CDR1 and CDR2 (germline): GTSNPN, SVGIG (reference sequence). As DNA, the CDR3 is TGTGCCTGGAGTGTAAAGGGGATAGGGGAGCTGTTTTTT. It codes for CAWSVKGIGELFF.

V is TRBV7-9 and J is TRBJ2-2; 8 positions match TRBD2. V dropped 3 bases and J dropped 7; count of bases not matched to a gene: 4. The V gene's germline CDR1 is SEHNR and CDR2 FQNEAQ (reference sequence). The CDR3 sequence is 14 residues long. CDR3 sequence: CASSFRGGDGELFF. CDR3 nucleotides: TGTGCCAGCAGCTTCCGGGGGGGCGACGGGGAGCTGTTTTTT.

This clone showed up just a few times. The chain joins TRBV6-1 to TRBJ2-7; TRBD1 might be the D (6 bases). V was cut by 6 bases and J by 2 bases, with 17 bases left in between. Germline V gives CDR1 MNHNS, CDR2 SASEGT. The CDR3 consists of 15 residues. CDR3: CASSFQDSDTYEQYF. The CDR3 region has the DNA TGTGCCAGCAGCTTTCAGGACAGCGATACCTACGAGCAGTACTTC.

The chain has TRBV2 and TRBJ2-2; TRBD1 is a possible D gene (6 bases). V dropped 8 bases and J dropped 4 bases, with 14 bases sitting between them. Per the germline V gene, CDR1 is SNHLY and CDR2 is FYNNEI. The CDR3 spans 14 residues. The CDR3 here is CASGTGSSTGELFF. Written as DNA, the CDR3 is TGTGCCAGCGGCACAGGGTCTTCCACCGGGGAGCTGTTTTTT.